What follows are 14 T cell receptor beta chains derived from one specimen sequenced in a study of cytomegalovirus exposure and HLA in healthy donors. It was with 60 Vbeta and 13 Jbeta primers that the PCR ran. Method: immunoSEQ multiplex PCR; TCRdb's copy keeps in-frame clones and lacks some. The repertoire holds under 200,000 clones, 81% seen once, with just over 2% in the top ten. Sequences were obtained from PBMCs. The receptors come from a woman between 18 and 29 years old in good health and CMV-seropositive.

The CDR3 reads CATSSTVNQPQHF. The CDR3 DNA reads as TGTGCCACCAGCTCCACTGTTAATCAGCCCCAGCATTTT. The chain joins TRBV15 to TRBJ1-5; D gene uncertain. The length of the CDR3 is 13 residues. Germline values: CDR1 LNHNV, CDR2 YYDKDF (reference sequence). V lost 5 bases and J 4 bases, leaving 9 bases between the germline ends.

This chain connects TRBV30 to TRBJ2-1; 7 bases are a match to TRBD2. In germline, CDR1 is GTSNPN, CDR2 SVGIG (reference sequence). This CDR3 is built from 14 residues. J was trimmed by 6 bases and V by 3 bases; bases with no gene match: 8. The CDR3 protein is CAWRVTGGFNEQFF. CDR3 in DNA: TGTGCCTGGAGGGTTACGGGGGGATTCAATGAGCAGTTCTTC.

This chain links TRBV5-1 with TRBJ1-1, with D uncertain. Trimming left V 6 bases short and J 1 base short, with 16 bases between. The CDR3 contains 15 residues. CDR1 SGHRS and CDR2 YFSETQ come from the germline V gene. The CDR3 is CASILFTITNTEAFF. In DNA form, the CDR3 reads TGCGCCAGCATCCTTTTCACAATAACGAACACTGAAGCTTTCTTT. Complete variable domain (other parts from reference TRBV5-1 and TRBJ1-1): KAGVTQTPRYLIKTRGQQVTLSCSPISGHRSVSWYQQTPGQGLQFLFEYFSETQRNKGNFPGRFSGRQFSNSRSEMNVSTLELGDSALYLCASILFTITNTEAFFGQGTRLTVV.

This chain uses TRBV11-3 with TRBJ2-7, with 7 bases identical to TRBD1. V lost 0 bases and J lost 1; bases outside the gene matches: 6. The V gene's germline CDR1 is SGHNT and CDR2 YENEEA. The CDR3 totals 16 residues. CDR3 loop: CASSLDLMGQSYEQYV. The CDR3 nucleotides are TGTGCCAGCAGCTTAGATCTGATGGGACAGTCCTACGAGCAGTACGTC.

The chain uses TRBV9 and TRBJ1-3; weak D call: TRBD1 (6 bases). V lost 0 bases and J 0 bases, leaving 16 bases between the germline ends. This CDR3 is built from 18 residues. Germline CDR1 SGDLS, CDR2 YYNGEE. CDR3 bases: TGTGCCAGCAGCGTAGACAGGGCCCATACTACCTCTGGAAACACCATATATTTT. Translated, it gives CASSVDRAHTTSGNTIYF.

CDR3 sequence: CVSPPPGGRWDSPLHF. Here the CDR3 DNA reads TGTGTCAGTCCTCCGCCGGGGGGGCGTTGGGATTCACCCCTCCACTTT. V usage is TRBV7-5 and J usage is TRBJ1-6. TRBV7-5 is designated a pseudogene. The CDR3 contains 16 residues.

V gene TRBV19 combines with J gene TRBJ1-4; D is unresolved. V lost 5 bases and J 1 base, leaving 14 bases between the germline ends. CDR1 is LNHDA, CDR2 SQIVND, per germline (reference sequence). This CDR3 spans 16 amino acids. Here the CDR3 reads CASSLSRSKTNEKLFF. The DNA for the CDR3 is TGTGCCAGTAGTTTAAGCCGATCGAAAACTAATGAAAAACTGTTTTTT.

The V call is TRBV7-6, the J call TRBJ2-5; D uncertain. The V gene's germline CDR1 is SGHVS and CDR2 FNYEAQ. Trimming removed 5 bases from V and 1 base from J, with 11 bases in between. The CDR3 spans 14 residues. CDR3 DNA sequence: TGTGCCAGCAGCCCCCGCGAGCCCCAAGAGACCCAGTACTTC. It is translated as CASSPREPQETQYF.

The gene calls are TRBV19 and TRBJ2-5, with D possibly being TRBD2 (5 bases). This CDR3 contains 14 residues. The V gene lost 4 bases and the J gene lost 2 bases, with 11 bases spanning the gap. In germline, CDR1 is LNHDA, CDR2 SQIVND (reference sequence). DNA for the CDR3: TGTGCCAGTAGTACCGGACTCGGACAAGAGACCCAGTACTTC. This encodes CASSTGLGQETQYF.

This clone was found once. The chain couples TRBV6-6 to TRBJ2-1; TRBD1 matches 8 bases. CDR3 length: 15 amino acids. After removal of 8 bases from V and 8 bases from J, the junction contained 14 bases not matched to a gene. Germline assignment: CDR1 MNHNY and CDR2 SVGAGI (reference sequence). CDR3 DNA: TGTGCCAGCCGGGACCCTGGACAGGGATTGGATGAGCAGTTCTTC. Its protein product is CASRDPGQGLDEQFF.

This CDR3 reads CASSQSGVSYEQYF. CDR3 DNA sequence: TGTGCCAGCAGCCAAAGCGGGGTCTCCTACGAGCAGTACTTC. The chain carries TRBV14 and TRBJ2-7; 7 bases line up with TRBD2. Germline CDR1 reads SGHDN; CDR2 reads FVKESK. The CDR3 covers 14 residues. With V trimmed by 2 bases and J by 0 bases, 1 base remained unmatched.

The gene calls are TRBV4-1 and TRBJ1-4; D might be TRBD1 (5 bases). Germline V CDR1 and CDR2: MGHRA, YSYEKL. V gave up 3 bases and J gave up 4 bases, with 12 bases separating them. There are 15 residues in the CDR3. CDR3 amino acids: CASSHGWGDNEKLFF. The CDR3, as DNA: TGCGCCAGCAGCCATGGATGGGGGGATAATGAAAAACTGTTTTTT.

This clone was observed a handful of times. The chain joins TRBV19 to TRBJ1-2; the D gene is possibly TRBD1 (5 bases). CDR1 LNHDA and CDR2 SQIVND come from the germline V gene (reference sequence). The CDR3 covers 16 residues. The V and J ends lost 3 bases and 8 bases respectively, with 22 bases between them. CDR3 sequence reads: CASSMALGGHRGGYTF. As DNA, the CDR3 is TGTGCCAGTAGTATGGCTCTCGGAGGGCATCGGGGCGGCTACACCTTC. Supplemented by reference TRBV19 and TRBJ1-2, the full variable domain reads DGGITQSPKYLFRKEGQNVTLSCEQNLNHDAMYWYRQDPGQGLRLIYYSQIVNDFQKGDIAEGYSVSREKKESFPLTVTSAQKNPTAFYLCASSMALGGHRGGYTFGSGTRLTVV.

This clone has only a few counts. The V gene is TRBV5-4, the J gene TRBJ2-7, with 11 bases that match TRBD2. The germline V gene encodes CDR1 SGHNT and CDR2 YYREEE (reference sequence). The CDR3 runs to 15 residues. The J segment lost 6 bases and the V segment lost 2 bases, leaving 7 bases of the junction unmatched. The CDR3 loop is CASSLVAGGPVEQYF. For the CDR3, the DNA is TGTGCCAGCAGCTTAGTAGCGGGGGGGCCGGTCGAGCAGTACTTC.